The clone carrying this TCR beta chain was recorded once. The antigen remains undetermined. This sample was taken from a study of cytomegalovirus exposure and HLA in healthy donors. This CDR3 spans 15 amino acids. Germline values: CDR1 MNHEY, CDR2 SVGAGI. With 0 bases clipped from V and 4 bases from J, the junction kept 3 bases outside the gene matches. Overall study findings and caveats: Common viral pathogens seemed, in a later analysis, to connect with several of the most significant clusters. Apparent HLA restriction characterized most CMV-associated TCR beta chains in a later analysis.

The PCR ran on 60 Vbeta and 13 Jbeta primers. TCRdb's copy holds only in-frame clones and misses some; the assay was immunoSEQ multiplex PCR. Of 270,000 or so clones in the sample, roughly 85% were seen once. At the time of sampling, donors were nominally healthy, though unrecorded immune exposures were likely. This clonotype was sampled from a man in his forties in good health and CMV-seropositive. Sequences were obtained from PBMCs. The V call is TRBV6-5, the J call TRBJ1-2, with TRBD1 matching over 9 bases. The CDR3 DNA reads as TGTGCCAGCAGTTACTCAGACAGGGGGGGCTATGGCTACACCTTC. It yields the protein CASSYSDRGGYGYTF.